This TCR beta chain emerged from a study of beta chain features in type 1 diabetes. Background on the study: The patient and healthy donor groups were comparable for age, gender and cell yields. Some 99 million sorted cells were examined across all samples.

This clone was counted between two and nine times. The V end was cut by 6 bases, the J end by 1 base, with 15 bases between. The CDR3 spans 15 residues. In germline, CDR1 is KGHSH, CDR2 LQKENI. Expressed TCRB transcripts were sequenced because the isolated RNA had all been reverse transcribed beforehand. TCRdb keeps only in-frame clones here, not all; method: immunoSEQ multiplex PCR. This sample has about 350,000 clones, with around 20% found just once. The gene calls are TRBV18 and TRBJ1-1; D perhaps matches TRBD1 (6 bases). This receptor was identified in a woman between 18 and 29 years old in good health. Sequencing was done on a sample of naive CD4+ T cells from blood. The CDR3 is CASSRSGETNTEAFF. The CDR3 DNA follows: TGTGCCAGCTCTCGCTCAGGGGAAACGAACACTGAAGCTTTCTTT.